This T cell receptor (beta chain) was sequenced for a study of a mutant IDH1 vaccine in newly diagnosed glioma. This sample's time point: week 47, end of study. Each vaccine dose was 300 ug of mutant IDH1 20-mer peptide, with topical imiquimod. With regard to this clone: Its specificity is unknown.

Generated by immunoSEQ multiplex PCR, the TCRdb table keeps only in-frame clones and is missing some. In the table there are about 94,000 clones, roughly 90% of which are singletons. Germline lookup yields CDR1 MNHEY and CDR2 SMNVEV (reference sequence). The V end lost 5 bases, the J end lost 4 bases, and 14 bases lay between the germline ends. CDR3 length: 14 residues. The clonotype originates from a woman in her 50s with glioma. The V gene is TRBV27, the J gene TRBJ1-2, with a tentative D call TRBD1 (6 bases). This specimen consisted of PBMCs, obtained from a glioma patient whose treatment included an IDH1 peptide vaccine. CDR3 coding DNA: TGTGCCAGCAGTCAACAGGGTATCGGCTATGGCTACACCTTC. Translation: CASSQQGIGYGYTF.